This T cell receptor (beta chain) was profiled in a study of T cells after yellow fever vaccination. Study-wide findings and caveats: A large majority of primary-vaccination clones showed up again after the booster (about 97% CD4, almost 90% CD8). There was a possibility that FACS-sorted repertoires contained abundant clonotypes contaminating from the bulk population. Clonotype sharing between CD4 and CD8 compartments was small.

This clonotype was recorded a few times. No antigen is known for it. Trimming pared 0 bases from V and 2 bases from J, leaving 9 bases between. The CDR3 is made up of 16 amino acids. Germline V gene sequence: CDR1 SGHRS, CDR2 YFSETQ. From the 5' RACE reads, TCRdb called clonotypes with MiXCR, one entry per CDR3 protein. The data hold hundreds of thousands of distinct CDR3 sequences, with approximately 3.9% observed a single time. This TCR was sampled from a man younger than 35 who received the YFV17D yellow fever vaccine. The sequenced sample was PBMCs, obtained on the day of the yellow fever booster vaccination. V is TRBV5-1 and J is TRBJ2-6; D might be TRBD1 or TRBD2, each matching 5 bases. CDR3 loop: CASSLGGNTGANVLTF. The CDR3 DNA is TGCGCCAGCAGCTTGGGGGGGAACACTGGGGCCAACGTCCTGACTTTC. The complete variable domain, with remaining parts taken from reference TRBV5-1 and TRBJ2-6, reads KAGVTQTPRYLIKTRGQQVTLSCSPISGHRSVSWYQQTPGQGLQFLFEYFSETQRNKGNFPGRFSGRQFSNSRSEMNVSTLELGDSALYLCASSLGGNTGANVLTFGAGSRLTVL.